Below, 29 T cell receptor beta chains from the same sample are listed, as sequenced in a study of OX40 agonist ivuxolimab in advanced cancers. The table came from immunoSEQ multiplex PCR; TCRdb's copy has only in-frame clones and leaves some out. The sample records around 46,000 clones, 82% being singletons. Sample: CD4+ or CD8+ T cells sorted from blood, taken in a trial of the OX40 agonist ivuxolimab. All receptors derive from an adult with an advanced solid tumor such as melanoma, head and neck, liver or kidney cancer.

The chain carries TRBV9 and TRBJ2-1; 7 nucleotides line up with TRBD2. V was clipped by 2 bases and J by 6 bases; unmatched bases: 11. Germline values: CDR1 SGDLS, CDR2 YYNGEE. The CDR3 length is 16 residues. The CDR3 spells CASSVGAGFRSNEQFF. The DNA of the CDR3 is TGTGCCAGCAGCGTCGGAGCGGGGTTTAGGAGCAATGAGCAGTTCTTC.

The genes are TRBV19 and TRBJ2-4, with a weak D call TRBD1 (6 bases). The CDR3 is 14 residues long. Per germline, CDR1 LNHDA and CDR2 SQIVND (reference sequence). Trimming removed 4 bases from V and 3 bases from J, with 10 bases in between. The CDR3 is CASSNPGDKNIQYF. CDR3 DNA sequence: TGTGCCAGTAGTAATCCAGGGGACAAAAACATTCAGTACTTC. Filled out from reference TRBV19 and TRBJ2-4, the complete variable domain reads DGGITQSPKYLFRKEGQNVTLSCEQNLNHDAMYWYRQDPGQGLRLIYYSQIVNDFQKGDIAEGYSVSREKKESFPLTVTSAQKNPTAFYLCASSNPGDKNIQYFGAGTRLSVL.

The V gene is TRBV2, the J gene TRBJ2-1; 8 bases align to TRBD1. Germline CDR1 reads SNHLY; CDR2 reads FYNNEI. This CDR3 comprises 15 residues. J lost 2 bases, V lost 1 base, and 1 base had no gene match. The DNA for the CDR3 is TGTGCCAGCAGTGAAGACAGGGGGGCCTACAATGAGCAGTTCTTC. This translates into CASSEDRGAYNEQFF.

The CDR3 here is CASSEGHQETQYF. The CDR3 DNA reads TGCGCCAGCAGTGAAGGCCACCAAGAGACCCAGTACTTC. The V gene is TRBV10-1, the J gene TRBJ2-5; no definite D call. There are 13 residues in the CDR3. Germline-derived CDR1 and CDR2 are WNHNN and SYGVQD (reference sequence). Trimming took 3 bases from V and 0 from J, leaving 5 bases between them.

The rearrangement links TRBV5-1 to TRBJ2-6, with no clear D. This CDR3 region has 15 residues. The germline V gene has CDR1 SGHRS and CDR2 YFSETQ. Trimming cost V 0 bases and J 0 bases, with 4 bases left between them. The CDR3: CASSLEVSGANVLTF. The CDR3 DNA is TGCGCCAGCAGCTTGGAAGTCTCTGGGGCCAACGTCCTGACTTTC.

The chain combines TRBV2 with TRBJ2-5; 11 nucleotides align to TRBD1. V lost 7 bases and J lost 4; bases outside the gene matches: 8. The CDR3 length is 15 residues. Germline V lookup: CDR1 SNHLY, CDR2 FYNNEI. This CDR3 is CASKQDRGRGETQYF. The CDR3, as DNA: TGTGCCAGCAAACAGGACAGGGGGCGTGGAGAGACCCAGTACTTC.

The genes are TRBV6-1 and TRBJ1-2; D gene ambiguous. CDR3 length: 15 amino acids. Trimming stripped 2 bases from V and 0 bases from J, with 10 bases between. Germline V gene lookup returns CDR1 MNHNS and CDR2 SASEGT. The CDR3 coding sequence is TGTGCCAGCAGTGAAAACGCCTTAACTAACTATGGCTACACCTTC. This translates into CASSENALTNYGYTF.

This chain joins TRBV7-9 and TRBJ1-4; 7 bases fit TRBD1. The germline CDR1 and CDR2 sequences are SEHNR and FQNEAQ (reference sequence). V was clipped by 5 bases and J by 5 bases; unmatched bases: 8. The CDR3 sequence is 15 residues long. CDR3 loop: CASSPSKGANEKLFF. The CDR3 nucleotides are TGTGCCAGCAGCCCAAGTAAGGGGGCCAATGAAAAACTGTTTTTT.

The rearrangement uses TRBV19 and TRBJ2-4; TRBD1 matches at 10 bases. CDR1 and CDR2 from the germline V gene are LNHDA and SQIVND (reference sequence). Unmatched junction bases numbered 6, after V lost 3 bases and J lost 1 base. The CDR3 runs 17 residues. The CDR3 DNA sequence: TGTGCCAGTAGTATCGAAGACAGGGGGCGGGCCAAAAACATTCAGTACTTC. Translation: CASSIEDRGRAKNIQYF.

This sequence joins TRBV7-6 and TRBJ2-5; D remains ambiguous. The CDR3 is 12 residues long. Germline V gives CDR1 SGHVS, CDR2 FNYEAQ. V dropped 5 bases and J dropped 5 bases, with 9 bases sitting between them. The CDR3 sequence: CASSGLWETQYF. Here the CDR3 DNA reads TGTGCCAGCAGCGGGCTCTGGGAGACCCAGTACTTC.

This clone appeared once. This chain joins TRBV6-6 and TRBJ1-2; D not resolved. CDR3 length: 13 residues. V was clipped by 5 bases and J by 6 bases, with 13 bases between them. CDR1 and CDR2 (germline): MNHNY, SVGAGI (reference sequence). CDR3 bases: TGTGCCAGCAGTCTAGAGTGGAGGGATGGCTACACCTTC. Its protein product is CASSLEWRDGYTF.

CDR3 DNA: TGCGCCACCTCGCCCGGAGGGACAGGGAACTACGAGCAGTACTTC. Translated, it gives CATSPGGTGNYEQYF. The rearrangement links TRBV5-1 to TRBJ2-7; 9 bases line up with TRBD1. CDR1 and CDR2 from the germline V gene are SGHRS and YFSETQ. The junction had 13 bases not matched to a gene; V was cut back by 9 bases and J by 3 bases. There are 15 residues in the CDR3.

A note on this clone: The sample has other DNA sequences that encode this CDR3 too. The chain joins TRBV5-6 to TRBJ1-5; no firm D call. Germline V gene data show CDR1 as SGHDT and CDR2 as YYEEEE. Trimming pared 0 bases from V and 5 bases from J, leaving 9 bases between. The CDR3 contains 14 residues. CDR3 coding DNA: TGTGCCAGCAGCTTGGGAGATCGGGATCAGCCCCAGCATTTT. Protein product: CASSLGDRDQPQHF.

The sample holds a few counts of this clone. V usage is TRBV6-6 and J usage is TRBJ1-2; 7 bases are shared with TRBD1. This CDR3 is 14 amino acids long. Germline CDR1 and CDR2: MNHNY and SVGAGI (reference sequence). After removal of 2 bases from V and 5 bases from J, the junction contained 5 bases not matched to a gene. CDR3 bases: TGTGCCAGCAGTTACGGGGGACAGCGATATGGCTACACCTTC. This gives the protein CASSYGGQRYGYTF.

The V and J genes are TRBV5-1 and TRBJ2-5, with D maybe TRBD1 (6 bases). Trimming pared 3 bases from V and 5 bases from J, leaving 14 bases between. The CDR3 runs to 14 residues. In germline, CDR1 is SGHRS, CDR2 YFSETQ. Written as DNA, the CDR3 is TGCGCCAGCAGCTCCCCAACAGGGTTGGAGACCCAGTACTTC. It codes for CASSSPTGLETQYF.

The J gene is TRBJ1-2, the V gene TRBV5-1, with 9 bases aligning to TRBD1. V lost 2 bases and J lost 10; bases outside the gene matches: 9. The CDR3 loop spans 14 amino acids. Germline CDR1 and CDR2: SGHRS and YFSETQ. The CDR3 DNA is TGCGCCAGCAGCTTAGCCCGGGACAGGGACGACTACACCTTC. Encoded protein: CASSLARDRDDYTF. The full variable domain, in which reference TRBV5-1 and TRBJ1-2 provide the parts outside the CDR3, is KAGVTQTPRYLIKTRGQQVTLSCSPISGHRSVSWYQQTPGQGLQFLFEYFSETQRNKGNFPGRFSGRQFSNSRSEMNVSTLELGDSALYLCASSLARDRDDYTFGSGTRLTVV.

The chain combines TRBV4-1 with TRBJ2-5, with D possibly matching TRBD2 (7 bases). Trimming pared 0 bases from V and 7 bases from J, leaving 18 bases between. CDR1 and CDR2 from the germline V gene are MGHRA and YSYEKL. This CDR3 comprises 16 residues. The CDR3 here is CASSQDLRGAFVTQYF. The CDR3 DNA reads as TGCGCCAGCAGCCAAGATTTACGGGGGGCCTTTGTGACCCAGTACTTC.

The chain is built from TRBV28 and TRBJ1-4; D gene ambiguous. The CDR3 is 11 residues long. Per germline, CDR1 MDHEN and CDR2 SYDVKM. V lost 4 bases and J lost 7, with 4 bases in between. Here the CDR3 DNA reads TGTGCCAGCAGTTCTGTTGAAAAACTGTTTTTT. Translated, it gives CASSSVEKLFF.

Only one count was recorded for this clone. The chain employs TRBV25-1 and TRBJ2-7, with D tentatively TRBD1 (5 bases). CDR1 is MGHDK and CDR2 is SYGVNS in the germline V gene. The CDR3 runs to 11 residues. Trimming pared 6 bases from V and 4 bases from J, leaving 7 bases between. CDR3 nucleotides: TGTGCCAGCAGGGGGCCATACGAGCAGTACTTC. Protein: CASRGPYEQYF.

The chain recombines TRBV30 with TRBJ1-4, with D maybe TRBD1 (5 bases). Trimming took 3 bases from V and 4 from J, leaving 15 bases between them. Germline assignment: CDR1 GTSNPN and CDR2 SVGIG (reference sequence). The CDR3 is made up of 15 amino acids. The CDR3 DNA reads as TGTGCCTGGAGCCCTCGCGGACACTTTAATGAAAAACTGTTTTTT. Its protein is CAWSPRGHFNEKLFF.

This chain connects TRBV19 to TRBJ1-1; 8 nucleotides line up with TRBD1. The CDR3 sequence is 15 residues long. After removal of 5 bases from V and 1 base from J, the junction contained 6 bases not matched to a gene. Germline CDR1 is LNHDA and CDR2 is SQIVND (reference sequence). CDR3 nucleotide sequence: TGTGCCAGTAGTGCTCAGGGGGCGGGGAACACTGAAGCTTTCTTT. This translates into CASSAQGAGNTEAFF. Full variable domain (rest looked up from reference TRBV19 and TRBJ1-1): DGGITQSPKYLFRKEGQNVTLSCEQNLNHDAMYWYRQDPGQGLRLIYYSQIVNDFQKGDIAEGYSVSREKKESFPLTVTSAQKNPTAFYLCASSAQGAGNTEAFFGQGTRLTVV.

The chain joins TRBV7-9 to TRBJ1-6, with D possibly TRBD1 on 6 matching bases. The length of the CDR3 is 15 residues. Germline V gives CDR1 SEHNR, CDR2 FQNEAQ (reference sequence). The V and J ends lost 5 bases and 9 bases respectively, with 17 bases between them. Written as DNA, the CDR3 is TGTGCCAGCAGCCAACGAGGGGGGACTGGTTCACCCCTCCACTTT. Protein: CASSQRGGTGSPLHF.

A few counts support this clone. This chain uses TRBV28 with TRBJ1-2; unclear D gene. The V and J ends lost 4 bases and 4 bases respectively, with 13 bases between them. CDR1 MDHEN and CDR2 SYDVKM come from the germline V gene. The CDR3 runs 14 residues. CDR3 nucleotide sequence: TGTGCCAGCAGTTCACCGGACCGGGTCTATGGCTACACCTTC. Amino acids: CASSSPDRVYGYTF.

The chain carries TRBV5-6 and TRBJ1-2; D unclear. Germline CDR1 reads SGHDT; CDR2 reads YYEEEE. Trimming stripped 0 bases from V and 4 bases from J, with 16 bases between. The length of the CDR3 is 16 residues. In DNA form, the CDR3 reads TGTGCCAGCAGCTTGGATTTGGCAAGGCCGAGCTATGGCTACACCTTC. Amino acids: CASSLDLARPSYGYTF.

The genes are TRBV9 and TRBJ1-5; D is undetermined. Germline CDR1 is SGDLS and CDR2 is YYNGEE. Trimming shortened V by 4 bases and J by 6 bases, and 11 bases separated the two germline ends. The CDR3 is made up of 13 amino acids. The CDR3, as DNA: TGTGCCAGCAGCTTGGGTGGAGTTCAGCCCCAGCATTTT. Translated: CASSLGGVQPQHF.

J is TRBJ2-5 and V is TRBV5-6; 9 nucleotides match TRBD2. Germline loops: CDR1 SGHDT, CDR2 YYEEEE. Losses at the gene ends were 2 bases for V and 2 bases for J; bases not matched to a gene: 4. The CDR3 runs to 15 residues. The chain's CDR3 is CASSFRGLAQETQYF. For the CDR3, the DNA is TGTGCCAGCAGCTTTCGCGGACTAGCGCAAGAGACCCAGTACTTC.

V gene TRBV11-1 combines with J gene TRBJ1-1, with 8 bases aligning to TRBD1. Germline V lookup: CDR1 SGHAT, CDR2 FQDESV (reference sequence). This CDR3 comprises 13 residues. Trimming cost V 2 bases and J 6 bases; bases outside gene matches: 2. In DNA form, the CDR3 reads TGTGCCAGCAGCTTAACACAGGGGGCTGAAGCTTTCTTT. Translated, it gives CASSLTQGAEAFF.

This clone was observed a handful of times. This chain links TRBV7-2 with TRBJ1-2; D possibly corresponds to TRBD1 (5 bases). Per germline, CDR1 SGHTA and CDR2 FQGNSA. The CDR3 is 13 amino acids. The V end was cut by 2 bases, the J end by 8 bases, with 12 bases between. In DNA form, the CDR3 reads TGTGCCAGCAGCTTATGGGGGGAGGGCGGCTACACCTTC. Translation: CASSLWGEGGYTF.

V is TRBV7-3 and J is TRBJ2-1; 7 positions match TRBD2. CDR3 length: 16 amino acids. Trimming took 1 base from V and 0 from J; bases not matched to a gene: 3. Germline V gene lookup returns CDR1 SGHTA and CDR2 FQGTGA. The CDR3 sequence: CASSLNGGSSYNEQFF. The CDR3 coding sequence is TGTGCCAGCAGCTTAAACGGGGGGAGCTCCTACAATGAGCAGTTCTTC.